These T cell receptor beta chains were read from a single sample in a study of blood T cell repertoires in COVID-19. Assay: immunoSEQ multiplex PCR; the TCRdb copy retains only in-frame clones and omits some. The sample includes approximately 280,000 clones, about 86% seen only once; the top ten take approximately 2%. Specimen: peripheral blood. These receptors all stem from a woman in her twenties or thirties who had recovered from COVID-19. Each CDR3 is given with its conserved first and last residue. Fields, in order: J gene, V gene, clone size, D gene, CDR3 protein, CDR3 DNA. The D gene is left open where the match is weak. A clone size is listed for some rows: how often the clone was seen (once, few, many), or a class if it is expanded.

J: TRBJ2-7; V: TRBV7-8; size: NA; D: TRBD2; CDR3: CASSQRYKGTSGTSYEQYF; DNA: TGTGCCAGCAGCCAAAGGTATAAAGGGACTAGCGGGACCTCCTACGAGCAGTACTTC
J: TRBJ2-1; V: TRBV7-2; size: NA; D: TRBD1; CDR3: CASSLADRGPYNEQFF; DNA: TGTGCCAGCAGCTTAGCCGACAGGGGGCCCTACAATGAGCAGTTCTTC
J: TRBJ2-1; V: TRBV19; size: NA; D: TRBD1; CDR3: CASSMGTGPYNEQFF; DNA: TGTGCCAGTAGTATGGGGACAGGGCCCTACAATGAGCAGTTCTTC
J: TRBJ1-1; V: TRBV18; size: few; D: TRBD1; CDR3: CASSPTGVGPNTEAFF; DNA: TGTGCCAGCTCACCTACAGGGGTAGGGCCAAACACTGAAGCTTTCTTT
J: TRBJ2-1; V: TRBV19; size: NA; D: TRBD1; CDR3: CASTGTAYNEQFF; DNA: TGTGCCAGCACCGGGACAGCATACAATGAGCAGTTCTTC
J: TRBJ2-3; V: TRBV7-6; size: NA; D: TRBD2; CDR3: CASSSTSGGPDTQYF; DNA: TGTGCCAGCAGCTCAACTAGCGGGGGGCCTGATACGCAGTATTTT
J: TRBJ2-7; V: TRBV5-8; size: NA; D: TRBD1; CDR3: CASSLGRGLTYEQYF; DNA: TGTGCCAGCAGCTTGGGCAGGGGGCTCACCTACGAGCAGTACTTC
J: TRBJ2-5; V: TRBV6-5; size: NA; D: NA; CDR3: CASRAPAGQGTQYF; DNA: TGTGCCAGCAGAGCTCCGGCGGGGCAGGGGACCCAGTACTTC
J: TRBJ2-5; V: TRBV28; size: NA; D: TRBD2; CDR3: CASSLYGRGGEETQYF; DNA: TGTGCCAGCAGTTTATACGGTCGGGGAGGGGAAGAGACCCAGTACTTC
J: TRBJ2-5; V: TRBV7-2; size: NA; D: TRBD2; CDR3: CASSLIAPAGGEVTQYF; DNA: TGTGCCAGCAGCTTAATCGCTCCAGCGGGAGGCGAGGTGACCCAGTACTTC
J: TRBJ2-7; V: TRBV5-1; size: NA; D: TRBD1; CDR3: CASSPQGFTYEQYF; DNA: TGCGCCAGCAGCCCACAGGGGTTTACCTACGAGCAGTACTTC
J: TRBJ2-5; V: TRBV28; size: few; D: TRBD2; CDR3: CASSLTSGLGTQYF; DNA: TGTGCCAGCAGTTTGACTAGCGGTCTTGGGACCCAGTACTTC
J: TRBJ2-1; V: TRBV29-1; size: NA; D: TRBD2; CDR3: CSVGGGYNEQFF; DNA: TGCAGCGTTGGGGGGGGATACAATGAGCAGTTCTTC
J: TRBJ1-2; V: TRBV7-9; size: NA; D: TRBD1; CDR3: CASSLGLDRGPDYGYTF; DNA: TGTGCCAGCAGCTTGGGGCTGGACAGGGGGCCTGACTATGGCTACACCTTC
J: TRBJ2-7; V: TRBV6-5; size: NA; D: TRBD1; CDR3: CASSYRDRGGYEQYF; DNA: TGTGCCAGCAGTTACCGCGACAGGGGAGGATACGAGCAGTACTTC
J: TRBJ2-7; V: TRBV7-2; size: NA; D: TRBD1; CDR3: CASSLVGQGYEQYF; DNA: TGTGCCAGCAGCTTAGTGGGACAGGGCTACGAGCAGTACTTC
J: TRBJ1-2; V: TRBV28; size: NA; D: NA; CDR3: CASSFITGAGGSYGYTF; DNA: TGTGCCAGCAGTTTTATTACGGGGGCGGGAGGGAGTTATGGCTACACCTTC
J: TRBJ1-4; V: TRBV5-1; size: NA; D: TRBD1; CDR3: CASSLGQGSEKLFF; DNA: TGCGCCAGCAGCTTGGGACAGGGTTCTGAAAAACTGTTTTTT
J: TRBJ2-3; V: TRBV2; size: NA; D: TRBD2; CDR3: CASSVGLAATTDTQYF; DNA: TGTGCCAGCAGTGTGGGACTAGCGGCCACCACAGATACGCAGTATTTT
J: TRBJ2-7; V: TRBV9; size: NA; D: NA; CDR3: CASSLHMGRGYEQYF; DNA: TGTGCCAGCAGCTTGCACATGGGTAGGGGCTACGAGCAGTACTTC
J: TRBJ2-1; V: TRBV11-2; size: NA; D: NA; CDR3: CVSGSTGTSPDEQFF; DNA: TGTGTCAGCGGATCGACCGGGACAAGCCCTGATGAGCAGTTCTTC
J: TRBJ2-3; V: TRBV5-4; size: NA; D: NA; CDR3: CASSPDIWSDTQYF; DNA: TGTGCCAGCAGCCCGGACATTTGGTCAGATACGCAGTATTTT
J: TRBJ2-3; V: TRBV28; size: NA; D: NA; CDR3: CASSLLRGTDTQYF; DNA: TGTGCCAGCAGCCTACTGAGAGGCACAGATACGCAGTATTTT
J: TRBJ2-7; V: TRBV3-1/TRBV3-2; size: NA; D: TRBD2; CDR3: CASSPASGPYEQYF; DNA: TGTGCCAGCAGCCCAGCTAGCGGGCCCTACGAGCAGTACTTC
J: TRBJ1-5; V: TRBV12-3/TRBV12-4; size: NA; D: TRBD1; CDR3: CASSGQGDQPQHF; DNA: TGTGCCAGCAGCGGACAGGGGGATCAGCCCCAGCATTTT
J: TRBJ1-2; V: TRBV5-1; size: NA; D: NA; CDR3: CASSFGSVHGYTF; DNA: TGCGCCAGCAGCTTTGGCAGCGTCCATGGCTACACCTTC
J: TRBJ1-6; V: TRBV4-1; size: NA; D: NA; CDR3: CASSRLFLSRGTYNSPLHF; DNA: TGCGCCAGCAGCCGGTTATTTTTATCGCGAGGGACCTATAATTCACCCCTCCACTTT
J: TRBJ2-7; V: TRBV28; size: NA; D: NA; CDR3: CASSRSGSGDEQYF; DNA: TGTGCCAGCAGCCGGTCGGGTAGCGGAGACGAGCAGTACTTC
J: TRBJ2-1; V: TRBV9; size: NA; D: NA; CDR3: CASSATSSSYNEQFF; DNA: TGTGCCAGCAGCGCTACTTCGAGCTCCTACAATGAGCAGTTCTTC
J: TRBJ1-6; V: TRBV28; size: NA; D: TRBD1; CDR3: CASSLLPDRGESPLHF; DNA: TGTGCCAGCAGTCTCCTACCCGACAGGGGTGAATCACCCCTCCACTTT
J: TRBJ2-7; V: TRBV2; size: NA; D: NA; CDR3: CASSLSYEQYF; DNA: TGTGCCAGCAGTCTATCCTACGAGCAGTACTTC
J: TRBJ2-1; V: TRBV10-1; size: NA; D: TRBD1; CDR3: CASSADRGGLREQFF; DNA: TGCGCCAGCAGTGCGGACAGGGGGGGCCTTCGTGAGCAGTTCTTC
J: TRBJ2-3; V: TRBV5-6; size: NA; D: NA; CDR3: CASSLELSWSTDTQYF; DNA: TGTGCCAGCAGCTTGGAGCTGTCGTGGAGCACAGATACGCAGTATTTT
J: TRBJ2-2; V: TRBV4-2; size: NA; D: TRBD1; CDR3: CASSQDRGQGHTGELFF; DNA: TGTGCCAGCAGCCAAGATCGGGGACAGGGTCACACCGGGGAGCTGTTTTTT
J: TRBJ2-7; V: TRBV6-5; size: once; D: TRBD1; CDR3: CASSLDRVVGEQYF; DNA: TGTGCCAGCAGTTTGGACAGGGTCGTTGGCGAGCAGTACTTC
J: TRBJ2-7; V: TRBV6-5; size: NA; D: NA; CDR3: CASSPFGGSYEQYF; DNA: TGTGCCAGCAGTCCCTTTGGGGGGTCCTACGAGCAGTACTTC
J: TRBJ2-3; V: TRBV5-1; size: NA; D: NA; CDR3: CASSLRGAGTDTQYF; DNA: TGCGCCAGCAGCTTGCGGGGAGCGGGCACAGATACGCAGTATTTT
J: TRBJ2-7; V: TRBV7-2; size: NA; D: NA; CDR3: CASSPGPDRKYEQYF; DNA: TGTGCCAGCAGCCCAGGCCCCGACAGAAAGTACGAGCAGTACTTC
J: TRBJ2-1; V: TRBV7-9; size: NA; D: TRBD2; CDR3: CASSLARTGGPINEQFF; DNA: TGTGCCAGCAGCTTAGCGCGGACGGGGGGGCCGATAAATGAGCAGTTCTTC
J: TRBJ1-5; V: TRBV27; size: NA; D: NA; CDR3: CASSLFTGERPQHF; DNA: TGTGCCAGCAGTTTATTTACCGGTGAACGGCCCCAGCATTTT
J: TRBJ2-3; V: TRBV5-6; size: NA; D: TRBD2; CDR3: CASSLFSGGTDTQYF; DNA: TGTGCCAGCAGCTTGTTCTCGGGGGGTACAGATACGCAGTATTTT
J: TRBJ2-2; V: TRBV6-1; size: NA; D: NA; CDR3: CASSEAPGAGELFF; DNA: TGTGCCAGCAGTGAAGCACCAGGGGCCGGGGAGCTGTTTTTT
J: TRBJ2-3; V: TRBV27; size: NA; D: TRBD1; CDR3: CASSWDREDTQYF; DNA: TGTGCCAGCAGCTGGGACAGAGAGGATACGCAGTATTTT
J: TRBJ2-3; V: TRBV18; size: NA; D: NA; CDR3: CASSPPRLGMGTDTQYF; DNA: TGTGCCAGCTCACCACCGCGACTAGGGATGGGCACAGATACGCAGTATTTT
J: TRBJ2-1; V: TRBV18; size: NA; D: TRBD2; CDR3: CASSPPSGSSYNEQFF; DNA: TGTGCCAGCTCACCACCTAGCGGGAGTTCGTACAATGAGCAGTTCTTC
J: TRBJ2-4; V: TRBV5-1; size: NA; D: NA; CDR3: CASSLQDRSNIQYF; DNA: TGCGCCAGCAGCTTACAAGACAGGTCAAACATTCAGTACTTC
J: TRBJ1-2; V: TRBV29-1; size: NA; D: NA; CDR3: CSDLGREDGYTF; DNA: TGCAGCGACCTCGGAAGGGAGGATGGCTACACCTTC
J: TRBJ2-7; V: TRBV30; size: NA; D: TRBD2; CDR3: CAWSLGGTRPHYEQYF; DNA: TGTGCCTGGAGTCTGGGGGGGACGCGGCCCCACTACGAGCAGTACTTC
J: TRBJ2-1; V: TRBV28; size: once; D: TRBD2; CDR3: CASSPPRGERYNEQFF; DNA: TGTGCCAGCAGTCCACCCCGGGGGGAGCGCTACAATGAGCAGTTCTTC
J: TRBJ2-3; V: TRBV5-6; size: once; D: TRBD1; CDR3: CASSDRADTQYF; DNA: TGTGCCAGCAGCGACAGGGCCGATACGCAGTATTTT
J: TRBJ1-1; V: TRBV5-1; size: NA; D: NA; CDR3: CASSFQGLNTEAFF; DNA: TGCGCCAGCAGCTTCCAGGGGTTGAACACTGAAGCTTTCTTT
J: TRBJ1-2; V: TRBV27; size: NA; D: TRBD1; CDR3: CASSWDSLGGYTF; DNA: TGTGCCAGCAGTTGGGACAGCCTAGGTGGCTACACCTTC
J: TRBJ2-7; V: TRBV6-1; size: once; D: TRBD2; CDR3: CASSDPTSGVYEQYF; DNA: TGTGCCAGCAGTGATCCGACTAGCGGGGTCTACGAGCAGTACTTC
J: TRBJ2-1; V: TRBV19; size: NA; D: TRBD2; CDR3: CASSGVAGGNEQFF; DNA: TGTGCCTCAAGTGGAGTAGCGGGAGGGAATGAGCAGTTCTTC
J: TRBJ2-2; V: TRBV6-5; size: NA; D: TRBD2; CDR3: CASNSGEGNTGELFF; DNA: TGTGCCAGCAACTCGGGGGAGGGCAACACCGGGGAGCTGTTTTTT
J: TRBJ2-7; V: TRBV5-1; size: NA; D: NA; CDR3: CASSLVPAGDEQYF; DNA: TGCGCCAGCAGCTTGGTACCGGCAGGGGACGAGCAGTACTTC
J: TRBJ1-2; V: TRBV4-2; size: NA; D: TRBD1; CDR3: CASSQVQGGAGYTF; DNA: TGTGCCAGCAGCCAAGTCCAGGGGGGCGCTGGCTACACCTTC